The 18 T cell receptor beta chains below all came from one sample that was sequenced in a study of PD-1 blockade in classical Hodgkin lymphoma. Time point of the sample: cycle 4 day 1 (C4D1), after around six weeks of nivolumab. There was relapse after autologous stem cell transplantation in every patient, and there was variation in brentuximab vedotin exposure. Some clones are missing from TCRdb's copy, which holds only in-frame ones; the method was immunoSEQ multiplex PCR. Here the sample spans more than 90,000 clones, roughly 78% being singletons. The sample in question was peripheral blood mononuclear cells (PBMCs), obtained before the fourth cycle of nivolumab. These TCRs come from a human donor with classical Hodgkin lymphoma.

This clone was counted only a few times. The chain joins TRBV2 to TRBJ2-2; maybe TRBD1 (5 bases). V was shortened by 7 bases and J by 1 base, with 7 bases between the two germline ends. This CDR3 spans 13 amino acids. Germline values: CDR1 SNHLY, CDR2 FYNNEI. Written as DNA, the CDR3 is TGTGCCAGCACAAGGGGGAACACCGGGGAGCTGTTTTTT. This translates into CASTRGNTGELFF.

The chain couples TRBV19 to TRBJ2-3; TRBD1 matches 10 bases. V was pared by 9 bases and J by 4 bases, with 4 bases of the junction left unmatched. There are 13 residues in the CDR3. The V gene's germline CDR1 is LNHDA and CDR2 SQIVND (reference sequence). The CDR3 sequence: CASRDRGPDTQYF. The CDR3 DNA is TGTGCCAGCCGGGACAGGGGCCCAGATACGCAGTATTTT.

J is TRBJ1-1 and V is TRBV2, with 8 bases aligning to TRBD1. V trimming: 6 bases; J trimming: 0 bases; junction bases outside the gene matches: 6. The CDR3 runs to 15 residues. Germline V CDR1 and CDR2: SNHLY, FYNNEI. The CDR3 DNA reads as TGTGCCAGCAGGTGGGACAGGTTGATGAACACTGAAGCTTTCTTT. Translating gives CASRWDRLMNTEAFF. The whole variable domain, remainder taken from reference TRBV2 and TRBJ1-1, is EPEVTQTPSHQVTQMGQEVILRCVPISNHLYFYWYRQILGQKVEFLVSFYNNEISEKSEIFDDQFSVERPDGSNFTLKIRSTKLEDSAMYFCASRWDRLMNTEAFFGQGTRLTVV.

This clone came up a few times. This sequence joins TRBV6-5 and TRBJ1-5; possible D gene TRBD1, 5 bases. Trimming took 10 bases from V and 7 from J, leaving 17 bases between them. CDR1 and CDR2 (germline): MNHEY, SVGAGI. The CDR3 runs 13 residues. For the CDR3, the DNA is TGTGCCACCCAGGGTGGGGTCGGACAGCCCCAGCATTTT. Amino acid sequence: CATQGGVGQPQHF.

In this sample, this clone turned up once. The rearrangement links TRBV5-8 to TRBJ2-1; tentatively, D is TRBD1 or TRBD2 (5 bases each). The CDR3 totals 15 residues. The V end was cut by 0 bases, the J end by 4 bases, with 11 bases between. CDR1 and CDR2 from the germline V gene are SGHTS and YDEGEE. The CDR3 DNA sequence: TGTGCCAGCAGCTTGGGTGGGGGTATTTACAATGAGCAGTTCTTC. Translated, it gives CASSLGGGIYNEQFF.

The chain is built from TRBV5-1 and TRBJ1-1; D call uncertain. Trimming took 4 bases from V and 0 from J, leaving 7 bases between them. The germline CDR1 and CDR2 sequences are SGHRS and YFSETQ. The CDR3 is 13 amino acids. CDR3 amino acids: CASSIGMNTEAFF. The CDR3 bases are TGCGCCAGCAGCATAGGGATGAACACTGAAGCTTTCTTT.

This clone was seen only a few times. In DNA form, the CDR3 reads TGTGCCAGCAGCCCCCGTCTAGCGGGGAGCTCCTACGAGCAGTACTTC. This codes for CASSPRLAGSSYEQYF. The chain has TRBV9 and TRBJ2-7, with TRBD2 matching over 9 bases. J lost 0 bases, V lost 4 bases, and 8 bases had no gene match. CDR1 and CDR2 (germline): SGDLS, YYNGEE. CDR3 length equals 16 residues.

CDR3 DNA sequence: TGTGCCAGCGGGGGTAGCGGCACAGATACGCAGTATTTT. Its protein product is CASGGSGTDTQYF. The chain links TRBV27 to TRBJ2-3; D assignment may be TRBD1 or TRBD2 (5 bases each). This CDR3 region has 13 residues. V shed 8 bases and J shed 1 base, with 10 bases lying between them. Germline V lookup: CDR1 MNHEY, CDR2 SMNVEV (reference sequence).

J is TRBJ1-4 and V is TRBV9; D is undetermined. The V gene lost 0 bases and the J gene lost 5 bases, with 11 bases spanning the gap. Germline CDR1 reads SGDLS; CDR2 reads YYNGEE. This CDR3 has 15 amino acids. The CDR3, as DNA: TGTGCCAGCAGCGTAGAATGGAGACGCAATGAAAAACTGTTTTTT. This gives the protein CASSVEWRRNEKLFF.

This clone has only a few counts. CDR3 DNA: TGTGCCAGCAGCCAAGATCAAGAAGGAAGCGGGAGTCCCCACGAGCAGTACTTC. As protein: CASSQDQEGSGSPHEQYF. This rearrangement joins TRBV4-2 to TRBJ2-7, with 8 nucleotides matching TRBD2. The CDR3 consists of 18 residues. Trimming took 0 bases from V and 5 from J; bases not matched to a gene: 15. The germline V gene encodes CDR1 LGHNA and CDR2 YNFKEQ.

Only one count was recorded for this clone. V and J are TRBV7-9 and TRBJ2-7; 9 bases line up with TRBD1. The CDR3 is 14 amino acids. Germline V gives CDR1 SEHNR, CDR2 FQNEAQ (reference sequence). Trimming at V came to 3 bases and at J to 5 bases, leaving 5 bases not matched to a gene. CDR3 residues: CASSFGTGIDEQYF. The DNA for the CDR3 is TGTGCCAGCAGCTTCGGGACAGGGATTGACGAGCAGTACTTC.

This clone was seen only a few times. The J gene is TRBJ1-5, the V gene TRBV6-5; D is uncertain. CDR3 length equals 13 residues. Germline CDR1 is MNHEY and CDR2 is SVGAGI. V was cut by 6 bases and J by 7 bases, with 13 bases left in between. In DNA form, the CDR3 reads TGTGCCAGCAGACTGGACGGGGAACAGCCCCAGCATTTT. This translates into CASRLDGEQPQHF.

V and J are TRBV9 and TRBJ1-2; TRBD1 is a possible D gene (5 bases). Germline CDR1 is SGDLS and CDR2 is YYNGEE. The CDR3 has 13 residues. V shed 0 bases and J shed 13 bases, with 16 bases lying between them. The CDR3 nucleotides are TGTGCCAGCAGCGTAGTAGGCGGGGGACCGGGCACCTTC. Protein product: CASSVVGGGPGTF.

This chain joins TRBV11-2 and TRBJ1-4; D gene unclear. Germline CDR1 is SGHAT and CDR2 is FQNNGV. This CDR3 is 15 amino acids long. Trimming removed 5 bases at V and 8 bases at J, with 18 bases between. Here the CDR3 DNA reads TGTGCCAGCAGCCCTCGGCAGCCCGGTGGCGAAAAACTGTTTTTT. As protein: CASSPRQPGGEKLFF.

CDR3 protein: CASSYSPGAGGYTF. The CDR3 region has the DNA TGTGCCAGCAGTTACTCACCGGGGGCTGGCGGCTACACCTTC. The chain links TRBV6-6 to TRBJ1-2; tentatively, D is TRBD1 (6 bases). Germline CDR1 is MNHNY and CDR2 is SVGAGI (reference sequence). Between the trimmed V and J ends, which lost 0 bases and 8 bases, there was a span of 13 bases. The CDR3 loop spans 14 amino acids.

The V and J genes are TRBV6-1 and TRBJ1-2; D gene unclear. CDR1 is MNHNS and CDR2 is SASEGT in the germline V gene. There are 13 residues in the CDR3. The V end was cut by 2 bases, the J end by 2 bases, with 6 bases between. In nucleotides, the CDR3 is TGTGCCAGCAGTGAACAGGCAAACTATGGCTACACCTTC. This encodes CASSEQANYGYTF.

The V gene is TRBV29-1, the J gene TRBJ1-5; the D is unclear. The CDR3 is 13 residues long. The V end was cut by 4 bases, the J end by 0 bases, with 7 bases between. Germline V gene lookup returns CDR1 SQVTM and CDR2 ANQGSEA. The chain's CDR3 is CSVAWNSNQPQHF. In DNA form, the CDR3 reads TGCAGCGTTGCTTGGAATAGCAATCAGCCCCAGCATTTT.

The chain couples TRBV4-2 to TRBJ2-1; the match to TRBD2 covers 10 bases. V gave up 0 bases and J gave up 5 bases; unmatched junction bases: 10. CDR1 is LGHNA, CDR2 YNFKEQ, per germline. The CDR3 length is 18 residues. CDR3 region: CASSQDWSGGAGHNEQFF. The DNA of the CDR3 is TGTGCCAGCAGCCAAGATTGGAGCGGGGGGGCGGGACACAATGAGCAGTTCTTC.